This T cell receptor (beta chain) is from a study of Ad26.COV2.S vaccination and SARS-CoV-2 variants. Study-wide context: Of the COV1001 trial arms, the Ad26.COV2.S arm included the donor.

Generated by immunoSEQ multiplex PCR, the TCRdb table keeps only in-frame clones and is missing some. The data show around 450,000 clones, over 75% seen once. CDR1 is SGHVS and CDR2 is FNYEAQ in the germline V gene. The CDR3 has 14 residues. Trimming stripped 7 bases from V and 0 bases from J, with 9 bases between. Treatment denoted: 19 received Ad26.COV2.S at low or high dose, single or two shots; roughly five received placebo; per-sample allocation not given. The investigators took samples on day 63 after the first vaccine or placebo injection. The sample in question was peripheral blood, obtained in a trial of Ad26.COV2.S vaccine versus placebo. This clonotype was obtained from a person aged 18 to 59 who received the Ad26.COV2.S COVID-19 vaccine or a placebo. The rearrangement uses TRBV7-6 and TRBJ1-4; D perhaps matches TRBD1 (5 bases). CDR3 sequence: CASTPGTTNEKLFF. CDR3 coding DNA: TGTGCCAGCACCCCAGGGACAACTAATGAAAAACTGTTTTTT. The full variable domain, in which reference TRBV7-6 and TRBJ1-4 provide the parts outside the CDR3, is GAGVSQSPRYKVTKRGQDVALRCDPISGHVSLYWYRQALGQGPEFLTYFNYEAQQDKSGLPNDRFSAERPEGSISTLTIQRTEQRDSAMYRCASTPGTTNEKLFFGSGTQLSVL.